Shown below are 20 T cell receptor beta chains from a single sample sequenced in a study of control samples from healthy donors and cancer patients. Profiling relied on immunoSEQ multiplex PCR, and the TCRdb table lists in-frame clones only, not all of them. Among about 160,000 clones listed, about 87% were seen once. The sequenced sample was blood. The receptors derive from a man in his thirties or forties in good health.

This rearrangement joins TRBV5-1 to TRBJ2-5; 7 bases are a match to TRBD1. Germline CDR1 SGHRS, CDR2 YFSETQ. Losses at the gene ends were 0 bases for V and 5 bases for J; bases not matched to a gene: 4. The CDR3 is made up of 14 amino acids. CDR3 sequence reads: CASSLEGGRETQYF. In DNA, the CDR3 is TGCGCCAGCAGCTTGGAAGGGGGCCGGGAGACCCAGTACTTC.

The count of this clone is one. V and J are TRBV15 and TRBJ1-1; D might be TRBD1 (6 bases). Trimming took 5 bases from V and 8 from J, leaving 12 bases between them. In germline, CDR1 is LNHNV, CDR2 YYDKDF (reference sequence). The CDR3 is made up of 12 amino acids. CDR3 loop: CATSGPTGEAFF. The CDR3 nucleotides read TGTGCCACCAGCGGGCCTACAGGGGAAGCTTTCTTT.

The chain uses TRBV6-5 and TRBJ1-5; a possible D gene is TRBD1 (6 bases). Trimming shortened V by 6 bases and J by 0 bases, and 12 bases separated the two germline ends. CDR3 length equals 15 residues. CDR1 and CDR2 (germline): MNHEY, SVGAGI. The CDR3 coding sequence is TGTGCCAGCAGCGGGGGACATTATAGCAATCAGCCCCAGCATTTT. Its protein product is CASSGGHYSNQPQHF.

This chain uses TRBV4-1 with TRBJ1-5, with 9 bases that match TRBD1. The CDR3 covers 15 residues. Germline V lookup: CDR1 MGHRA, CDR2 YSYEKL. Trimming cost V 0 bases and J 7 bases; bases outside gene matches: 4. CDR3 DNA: TGCGCCAGCAGCCAAGAGGGACAGGGAAGCCAGCCCCAGCATTTT. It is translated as CASSQEGQGSQPQHF.

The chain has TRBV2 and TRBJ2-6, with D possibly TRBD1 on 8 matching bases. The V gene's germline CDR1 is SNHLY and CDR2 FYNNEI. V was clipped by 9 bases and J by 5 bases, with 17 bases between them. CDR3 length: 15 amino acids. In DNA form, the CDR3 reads TGTGCCAGTACAGGGGGGGAGGTCTGGGCCAACGTCCTGACTTTC. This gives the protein CASTGGEVWANVLTF.

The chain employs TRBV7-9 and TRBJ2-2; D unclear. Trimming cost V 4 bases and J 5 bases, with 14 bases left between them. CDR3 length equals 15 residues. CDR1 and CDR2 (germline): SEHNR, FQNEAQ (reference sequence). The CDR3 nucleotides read TGTGCCAGCAGCTCCCCACCTGGCGCTACCGGGGAGCTGTTTTTT. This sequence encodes CASSSPPGATGELFF.

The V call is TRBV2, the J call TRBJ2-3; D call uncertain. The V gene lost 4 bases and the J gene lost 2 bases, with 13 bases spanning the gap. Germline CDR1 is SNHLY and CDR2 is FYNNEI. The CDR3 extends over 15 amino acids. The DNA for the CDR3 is TGTGCCAGCAGTGGGGCAGCCCCTTTCACAGATACGCAGTATTTT. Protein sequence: CASSGAAPFTDTQYF.

The CDR3 DNA sequence: TGCGCCAGCAGCCAAGATATTTCGAGAGCCCAGTACTTC. It codes for CASSQDISRAQYF. V gene TRBV4-3 combines with J gene TRBJ2-5, with D hard to call. This CDR3 is built from 13 residues. V lost 0 bases, J lost 9 bases, and 11 bases lay in between. The germline gives CDR1 LGHNA, CDR2 YSLEER.

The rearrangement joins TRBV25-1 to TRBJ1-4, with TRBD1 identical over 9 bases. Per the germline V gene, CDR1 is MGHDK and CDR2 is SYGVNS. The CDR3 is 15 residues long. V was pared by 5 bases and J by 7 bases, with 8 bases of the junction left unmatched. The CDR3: CASSKDGTGFEKLFF. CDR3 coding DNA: TGTGCCAGCAGTAAGGACGGGACAGGGTTTGAAAAACTGTTTTTT.

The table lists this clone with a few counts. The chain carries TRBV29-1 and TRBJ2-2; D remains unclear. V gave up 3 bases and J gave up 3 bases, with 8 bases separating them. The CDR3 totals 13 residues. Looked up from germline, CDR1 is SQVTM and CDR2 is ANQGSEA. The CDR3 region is CSVDSGYTGELFF. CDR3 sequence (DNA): TGCAGCGTTGATTCCGGGTACACCGGGGAGCTGTTTTTT.

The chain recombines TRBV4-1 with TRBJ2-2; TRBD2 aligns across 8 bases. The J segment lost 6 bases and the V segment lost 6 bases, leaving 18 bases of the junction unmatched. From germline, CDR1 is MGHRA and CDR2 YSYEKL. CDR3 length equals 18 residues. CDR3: CASSRTSTISGEAGELFF. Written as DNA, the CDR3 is TGCGCCAGCAGTCGAACCTCAACGATTAGCGGGGAGGCCGGGGAGCTGTTTTTT.

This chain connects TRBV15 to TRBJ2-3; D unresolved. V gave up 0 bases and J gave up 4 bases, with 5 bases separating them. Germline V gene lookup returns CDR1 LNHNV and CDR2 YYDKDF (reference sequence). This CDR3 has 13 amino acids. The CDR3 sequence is CATSRDPADTQYF. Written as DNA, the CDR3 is TGTGCCACCAGCAGAGATCCGGCAGATACGCAGTATTTT.

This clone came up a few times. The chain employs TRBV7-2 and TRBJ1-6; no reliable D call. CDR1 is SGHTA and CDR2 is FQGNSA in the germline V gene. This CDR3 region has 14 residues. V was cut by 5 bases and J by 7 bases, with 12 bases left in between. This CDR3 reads CASSQSWRNSPLHF. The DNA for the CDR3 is TGTGCCAGCAGCCAAAGTTGGCGGAATTCACCCCTCCACTTT.

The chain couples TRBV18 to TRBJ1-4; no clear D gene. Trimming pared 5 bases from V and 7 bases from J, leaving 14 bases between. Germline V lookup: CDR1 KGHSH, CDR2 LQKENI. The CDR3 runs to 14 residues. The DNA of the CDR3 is TGTGCCAGCTCAAGCGTAGGCTCTGGTGAAAAACTGTTTTTT. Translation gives CASSSVGSGEKLFF.

CDR3 residues: CAISPGTDYTEAFF. In nucleotides, the CDR3 is TGTGCCATCAGCCCCGGGACAGACTACACTGAAGCTTTCTTT. The chain combines TRBV10-3 with TRBJ1-1, with 7 bases identical to TRBD1. The CDR3 totals 14 residues. The germline gives CDR1 ENHRY, CDR2 SYGVKD. V lost 6 bases to trimming and J lost 3 bases; unmatched junction nucleotides: 7.

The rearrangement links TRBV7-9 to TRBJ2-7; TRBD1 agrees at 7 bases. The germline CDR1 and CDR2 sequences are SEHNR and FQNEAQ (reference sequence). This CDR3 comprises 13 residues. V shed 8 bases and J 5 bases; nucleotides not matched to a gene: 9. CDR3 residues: CASGRQGINEQYF. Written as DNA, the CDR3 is TGTGCCAGCGGAAGACAGGGTATAAACGAGCAGTACTTC.

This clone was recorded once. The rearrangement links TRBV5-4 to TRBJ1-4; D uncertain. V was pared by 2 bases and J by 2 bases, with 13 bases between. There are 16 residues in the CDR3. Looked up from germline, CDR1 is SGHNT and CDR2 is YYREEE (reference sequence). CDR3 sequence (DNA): TGTGCCAGCAGCTTAAATTCGGTGGGCACTAATGAAAAACTGTTTTTT. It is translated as CASSLNSVGTNEKLFF. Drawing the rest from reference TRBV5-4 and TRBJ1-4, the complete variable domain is ETGVTQSPTHLIKTRGQQVTLRCSSQSGHNTVSWYQQALGQGPQFIFQYYREEENGRGNFPPRFSGLQFPNYSSELNVNALELDDSALYLCASSLNSVGTNEKLFFGSGTQLSVL.

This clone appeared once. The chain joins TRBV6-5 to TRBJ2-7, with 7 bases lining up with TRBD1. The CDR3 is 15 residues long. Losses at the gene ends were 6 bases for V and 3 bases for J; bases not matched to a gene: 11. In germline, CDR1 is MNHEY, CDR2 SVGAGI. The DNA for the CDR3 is TGTGCCAGCAGAGCCCAGACAGGGATAAGCTACGAGCAGTACTTC. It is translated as CASRAQTGISYEQYF.

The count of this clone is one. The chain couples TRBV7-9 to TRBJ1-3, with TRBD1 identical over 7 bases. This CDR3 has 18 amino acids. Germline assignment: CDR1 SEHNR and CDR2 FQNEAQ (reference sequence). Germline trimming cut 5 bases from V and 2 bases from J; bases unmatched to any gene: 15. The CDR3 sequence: CASSHPNRGRRAGNTIYF. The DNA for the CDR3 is TGTGCCAGCAGCCATCCCAACAGGGGTAGGAGGGCTGGAAACACCATATATTTT.

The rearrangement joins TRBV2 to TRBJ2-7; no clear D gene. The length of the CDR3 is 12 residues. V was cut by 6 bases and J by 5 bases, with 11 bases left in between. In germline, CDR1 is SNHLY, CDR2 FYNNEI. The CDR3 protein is CASRMLEHEQYF. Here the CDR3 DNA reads TGTGCCAGCAGAATGTTGGAGCACGAGCAGTACTTC.